The next 8 T cell receptor beta chains were all read from a single sample in a study of long-term antiretroviral therapy in people with HIV. At the survey level, the v3.0 immunoSEQ assay was run. Method: immunoSEQ multiplex PCR; TCRdb's copy keeps in-frame clones and lacks some. Altogether fewer than 40,000 clones are present, more than 80% being singletons, with the ten largest covering 4.5% to 7%. The sequences come from unsorted PBMCs, collected 3.1 years after starting antiretroviral therapy. The receptors originated from a woman in her forties or fifties with HIV.

CDR3 sequence (DNA): TGTGCCTGTTCGCTAGCGACTATCTCCTACGAGCAGTACTTC. Encoded protein: CACSLATISYEQYF. The chain links TRBV30 to TRBJ2-7; D is perhaps TRBD2 (6 bases). The CDR3 extends over 14 amino acids. Germline CDR1 is GTSNPN and CDR2 is SVGIG (reference sequence). The V end was cut by 6 bases, the J end by 0 bases, with 15 bases between.

The gene calls are TRBV5-6 and TRBJ1-3, with TRBD1 matching 7 bases. With 4 bases clipped from V and 0 bases from J, the junction kept 4 bases outside the gene matches. Germline V gene data show CDR1 as SGHDT and CDR2 as YYEEEE. This CDR3 has 15 amino acids. The CDR3 region has the DNA TGTGCCAGCAGCCCGGGGACAGACTCTGGAAACACCATATATTTT. This codes for CASSPGTDSGNTIYF.

The V gene is TRBV18, the J gene TRBJ2-2; 9 positions agree with TRBD2. This CDR3 region has 15 residues. After removal of 3 bases from V and 5 bases from J, the junction contained 4 bases not matched to a gene. Germline V gene sequence: CDR1 KGHSH, CDR2 LQKENI. The CDR3 here is CASSPFSGGTGELFF. The CDR3 DNA reads as TGTGCCAGCTCACCTTTTAGCGGGGGAACCGGGGAGCTGTTTTTT.

In its sample, this clone was seen a few times. The genes are TRBV9 and TRBJ1-2; possible D gene TRBD1, 5 bases. Germline CDR1 and CDR2: SGDLS and YYNGEE. There are 16 residues in the CDR3. V was trimmed by 0 bases and J by 3 bases, leaving 15 bases between them. CDR3 in DNA: TGTGCCAGCAGCGTAGCTTTGGGGGGAGGCTACTATGGCTACACCTTC. It codes for CASSVALGGGYYGYTF.

The rearrangement joins TRBV25-1 to TRBJ2-6, with D perhaps matching TRBD1 (5 bases). CDR3 length: 14 amino acids. The V end lost 4 bases, the J end lost 1 base, and 5 bases lay between the germline ends. CDR1 and CDR2 from the germline V gene are MGHDK and SYGVNS. In DNA, the CDR3 is TGTGCCAGCAGTGGGACATCTGGGGCCAACGTCCTGACTTTC. Its translation is CASSGTSGANVLTF.

The CDR3 nucleotides are TGCAGCGGCCGACAATTGAACACTGAAGCTTTCTTT. Its translation: CSGRQLNTEAFF. The chain has TRBV29-1 and TRBJ1-1; D call uncertain. Germline values: CDR1 SQVTM, CDR2 ANQGSEA. V lost 7 bases, J lost 0 bases, and 9 bases lay in between. CDR3 length: 12 residues.

The rearrangement joins TRBV11-2 to TRBJ2-7; perhaps TRBD1 as D (6 bases). The CDR3 extends over 15 amino acids. Trimming took 5 bases from V and 3 from J, leaving 17 bases between them. Germline V lookup: CDR1 SGHAT, CDR2 FQNNGV. As DNA, the CDR3 is TGTGCCAGCAGCCCCAAGGACAGCTCTTACTACGAGCAGTACTTC. It is translated as CASSPKDSSYYEQYF.

This clone was picked up one time. The chain recombines TRBV4-1 with TRBJ2-3; 8 nucleotides agree with TRBD2. Germline V lookup: CDR1 MGHRA, CDR2 YSYEKL. The V segment lost 1 base and the J segment 4 bases; nucleotides outside the gene matches: 10. The CDR3 is 17 residues long. The CDR3 nucleotides read TGCGCCAGCAGCCAAGCCCCTCCCGGGGGGGCAGCAGATACGCAGTATTTT. Protein sequence: CASSQAPPGGAADTQYF.